This T cell receptor beta chain originates from a study of patients and donors after allogeneic stem cell transplantation. CDR3 length equals 17 residues. Looked up from germline, CDR1 is SGHRS and CDR2 is YFSETQ. Deletions cut 5 bases from V and 0 bases from J, with 21 bases between. TCRdb itself ran the RT-PCR reads through MiXCR, one entry per CDR3 protein. Here the sample spans 800,000 to 1,000,000 distinct CDR3 sequences, about a sixth being singletons. The receptor was isolated from a human donor who was either an allogeneic HSCT recipient or a stem cell or donor lymphocyte infusion donor (not recorded which). It is not recorded whose cells these are; they may come from a transplant donor. Sequenced material: blood, either unsorted or a sorted T cell fraction (not recorded which). This chain connects TRBV5-1 to TRBJ2-7; D might be TRBD1 (6 bases). CDR3: CASRYSPGTQSSYEQYF. For the CDR3, the DNA is TGCGCCAGCAGGTACTCTCCCGGGACACAAAGCTCCTACGAGCAGTACTTC.